This entry lists 7 T cell receptor beta chains sequenced from one sample in a study of T cell changes during pregnancy in multiple sclerosis. Assay: immunoSEQ multiplex PCR; the TCRdb copy retains only in-frame clones and omits some. The repertoire includes fewer than 90,000 clones, about 94% of them detected once, and under 2% sits in the top ten. Sequenced material: peripheral blood, taken after pregnancy. The source of these receptors is a female donor in good health, enrolled as a control in a pregnancy study.

This clone has only one observation. V usage is TRBV5-1 and J usage is TRBJ2-3, with 8 nucleotides matching TRBD2. The germline V gene encodes CDR1 SGHRS and CDR2 YFSETQ. This CDR3 contains 15 residues. With V trimmed by 5 bases and J by 0 bases, 5 bases remained unmatched. CDR3: CASSLLADSTDTQYF. DNA for the CDR3: TGCGCCAGCAGTTTACTAGCGGATAGCACAGATACGCAGTATTTT.

V is TRBV2 and J is TRBJ2-1; D might be TRBD2 (7 bases). CDR3 length equals 14 residues. From germline, CDR1 is SNHLY and CDR2 FYNNEI. Trimming removed 6 bases at V and 8 bases at J, with 17 bases between. The CDR3 nucleotides read TGTGCCAGCAGAACGGGGGGCGTAGGCGATGAGCAGTTCTTC. Translating gives CASRTGGVGDEQFF. Filled out from reference TRBV2 and TRBJ2-1, the complete variable domain reads EPEVTQTPSHQVTQMGQEVILRCVPISNHLYFYWYRQILGQKVEFLVSFYNNEISEKSEIFDDQFSVERPDGSNFTLKIRSTKLEDSAMYFCASRTGGVGDEQFFGPGTRLTVL.

This chain connects TRBV30 to TRBJ1-5, with D possibly TRBD1 on 6 matching bases. V was cut by 3 bases and J by 4 bases, with 16 bases left in between. The CDR3 extends over 15 amino acids. CDR1 GTSNPN and CDR2 SVGIG come from the germline V gene (reference sequence). In DNA form, the CDR3 reads TGTGCCTGGAGCCCAGGACAGCGACCGAATCAGCCCCAGCATTTT. It specifies CAWSPGQRPNQPQHF.

The V and J genes are TRBV5-1 and TRBJ1-2; perhaps TRBD1 as D (5 bases). This CDR3 has 14 residues. CDR1 SGHRS and CDR2 YFSETQ come from the germline V gene. V was pared by 5 bases and J by 4 bases, with 15 bases between. Written as DNA, the CDR3 is TGCGCCAGCAGAGCTGAAACAGGCGCCTATGGCTACACCTTC. Encoded protein: CASRAETGAYGYTF.

The CDR3 here is CSVEGQGAGYTF. The CDR3 bases are TGCAGCGTTGAAGGGCAGGGGGCCGGCTACACCTTC. This chain connects TRBV29-1 to TRBJ1-2; 8 bases fit TRBD1. The germline gives CDR1 SQVTM, CDR2 ANQGSEA. The CDR3 spans 12 residues. The V gene end was trimmed by 1 base and the J gene end by 8 bases; junction bases not matched to a gene: 3. Together with reference TRBV29-1 and TRBJ1-2, the CDR3 gives the full variable domain: SAVISQKPSRDICQRGTSLTIQCQVDSQVTMMFWYRQQPGQSLTLIATANQGSEATYESGFVIDKFPISRPNLTFSTLTVSNMSPEDSSIYLCSVEGQGAGYTFGSGTRLTVV.

CDR3 DNA: TGCGCCAGCAGCTCTCCCCCGGGACAGGGGGGGATAGCCAAAAACATTCAGTACTTC. Amino acid sequence: CASSSPPGQGGIAKNIQYF. This sequence joins TRBV5-1 and TRBJ2-4; 11 nucleotides align to TRBD1. V trimming: 3 bases; J trimming: 0 bases; junction bases outside the gene matches: 11. This CDR3 spans 19 amino acids. CDR1 and CDR2 from the germline V gene are SGHRS and YFSETQ.

The rearrangement links TRBV29-1 to TRBJ2-7, with 7 bases aligning to TRBD1. The CDR3 extends over 13 amino acids. V lost 7 bases to trimming and J lost 5 bases; unmatched junction nucleotides: 11. From germline, CDR1 is SQVTM and CDR2 ANQGSEA. CDR3 region: CSAQGGALDEQYF. In nucleotides, the CDR3 is TGCAGCGCCCAAGGGGGCGCGTTAGACGAGCAGTACTTC.